These 32 T cell receptor beta chains originate from one sample sequenced in a study of T-cell reconstitution after alpha-beta-depleted transplantation in children. Unique molecular identifiers were incorporated during preparation of the TCRbeta library. MiXCR, applied by TCRdb to the PCR reads, yields one record per CDR3 protein. Among nearly 250,000 distinct CDR3 sequences listed, around 7.5% were seen once. The specimen was PBMCs, mostly from graft donor cells, collected 180 days after TCRalphabeta/CD19-depleted stem cell transplant. These TCRs come from a male patient under 18 who had a stem cell transplant for acute lymphoblastic leukemia, so the T cells may come from the graft donor.

In this sample, this clonotype turned up many times. The rearrangement joins TRBV12-3 or TRBV12-4 to TRBJ1-6, with TRBD1 identical over 9 bases. V shed 6 bases, J shed 12 bases, and the junction held 9 bases outside the gene matches. CDR3 length: 14 residues. CDR3 protein: CASSHAGQGVPLHF. Here the CDR3 DNA reads TGTGCCAGCAGCCACGCGGGACAGGGAGTACCCCTCCACTTT.

CDR3 protein: CSARLQAPAGPDTQYF. CDR3 DNA sequence: TGCAGTGCTAGATTACAGGCCCCAGCGGGCCCAGATACGCAGTATTTT. This chain links TRBV20-1 with TRBJ2-3; D perhaps matches TRBD2 (6 bases). The CDR3 has 16 amino acids. Trimming took 2 bases from V and 4 from J, leaving 19 bases between them. The germline V gene encodes CDR1 DFQATT and CDR2 SNEGSKA (reference sequence).

There are many counts of this clonotype. This chain connects TRBV7-2 to TRBJ2-3; D not certain. V was trimmed by 2 bases and J by 7 bases, leaving 10 bases between them. Germline V gene data show CDR1 as SGHTA and CDR2 as FQGNSA. This CDR3 has 13 residues. The CDR3 DNA follows: TGTGCCAGCAGCTTAAACGTCCCTCATACGCAGTATTTT. This encodes CASSLNVPHTQYF.

This clonotype was counted only a few times. The V gene is TRBV20-1, the J gene TRBJ1-1; D is unresolved. The V end was cut by 6 bases, the J end by 0 bases, with 14 bases between. Germline V lookup: CDR1 DFQATT, CDR2 SNEGSKA (reference sequence). The CDR3 is 14 residues long. The CDR3 coding sequence is TGCAGTGCCGAGAGAGGACTCATGAACACTGAAGCTTTCTTT. Amino acids: CSAERGLMNTEAFF.

A few counts support this clonotype. The CDR3 sequence is CASSKAGPETQYF. The CDR3 DNA is TGTGCCAGCAGCAAAGCAGGCCCAGAGACCCAGTACTTC. The chain is built from TRBV21-1 and TRBJ2-5. TRBV21-1 has pseudogene status. The CDR3 is made up of 13 amino acids.

This clonotype was picked up many times. This chain joins TRBV18 and TRBJ2-7, with a possible D match to TRBD1 (5 bases). This CDR3 is built from 13 residues. Trimming pared 5 bases from V and 1 base from J, leaving 9 bases between. CDR1 is KGHSH, CDR2 LQKENI, per germline. DNA for the CDR3: TGTGCCAGCTCAGACAGTTTTTCCTACGAGCAGTACTTC. Amino acids: CASSDSFSYEQYF.

This clonotype was detected ten times or more. This chain joins TRBV5-4 and TRBJ1-5; D call uncertain. Germline V lookup: CDR1 SGHNT, CDR2 YYREEE (reference sequence). V gave up 8 bases and J gave up 8 bases, with 8 bases separating them. This CDR3 spans 10 amino acids. This CDR3 reads CASKEEPQHF. The CDR3 region has the DNA TGTGCCAGTAAGGAAGAGCCCCAGCATTTT.

This clonotype was detected ten times or more. The chain links TRBV28 to TRBJ2-2, with 9 bases matching TRBD2. The CDR3 length is 15 residues. Germline loops: CDR1 MDHEN, CDR2 SYDVKM. V gave up 3 bases and J gave up 5 bases; unmatched junction bases: 4. The CDR3 here is CASSLGLAATGELFF. CDR3 DNA: TGTGCCAGCAGTTTGGGACTAGCAGCAACCGGGGAGCTGTTTTTT.

The chain uses TRBV4-3 and TRBJ2-3; unclear D gene. V lost 0 bases and J lost 6, with 7 bases in between. This CDR3 has 13 residues. The germline V gene has CDR1 LGHNA and CDR2 YSLEER. CDR3 in DNA: TGCGCCAGCAGCCAAGATCTGCTGGATACGCAGTATTTT. Translated: CASSQDLLDTQYF.

This clonotype was picked up many times. V gene TRBV6-2 or TRBV6-3 combines with J gene TRBJ2-1, with 11 bases that match TRBD2. Germline CDR1 is MNHEY and CDR2 is SVGEGT. V shed 5 bases, J shed 4 bases, and the junction held 4 bases outside the gene matches. This CDR3 spans 15 amino acids. The CDR3 region has the DNA TGTGCCAGCAGTCTACTAGCGGGAGTATACAATGAGCAGTTCTTC. Translation: CASSLLAGVYNEQFF.

This clonotype was counted many times. The rearrangement links TRBV7-9 to TRBJ2-5; no clear D. The germline gives CDR1 SEHNR, CDR2 FQNEAQ (reference sequence). The length of the CDR3 is 13 residues. V gave up 5 bases and J gave up 3 bases, with 10 bases separating them. The CDR3 nucleotides read TGTGCCAGCAGCCCCCACCTCGAAGAGACCCAGTACTTC. This sequence encodes CASSPHLEETQYF.

In this sample, this clonotype turned up many times. V usage is TRBV28 and J usage is TRBJ2-5, with D possibly being TRBD2 (5 bases). This CDR3 comprises 16 residues. Germline V gene data show CDR1 as MDHEN and CDR2 as SYDVKM. The germline V and J ends were trimmed by 1 base and 1 base, with 13 bases remaining between them. For the CDR3, the DNA is TGTGCCAGCAGTTTATATCGGGGAGCGATCCAAGAGACCCAGTACTTC. Translated: CASSLYRGAIQETQYF.

This clonotype was recorded at least ten times. The V gene is TRBV7-9, the J gene TRBJ2-1; D possibly uses TRBD1 or TRBD2 (5 bases each). The germline V and J ends were trimmed by 2 bases and 8 bases, with 19 bases remaining between them. The CDR3 runs 16 residues. The V gene's germline CDR1 is SEHNR and CDR2 FQNEAQ (reference sequence). The CDR3 spells CASSLLLGDPLHEQFF. The CDR3 nucleotides are TGTGCCAGCAGCTTACTTTTGGGGGATCCCCTCCATGAGCAGTTCTTC.

This clonotype was detected once. A read error is possible here, since a much larger clone lies one base away. The V and J genes are TRBV5-1 and TRBJ1-4; 7 bases agree with TRBD1. CDR3 size: 15 residues. Per the germline V gene, CDR1 is SGHRS and CDR2 is YFSETQ. CDR3 nucleotide sequence: TGCGCCAGCAGCTTGGCAGGGGGATTCGGTGAAAAACCGTTTTTT. Its translation is CASSLAGGFGEKPFF.

The table lists this clonotype with a few counts. The CDR3 protein is CASSLEGVNTQYF. The CDR3, as DNA: TGTGCCAGCAGCTTGGAGGGGGTCAATACGCAGTATTTT. The V call is TRBV5-4, the J call TRBJ2-3, with a weak D call TRBD1 (6 bases). Trimming stripped 0 bases from V and 7 bases from J, with 9 bases between. This CDR3 is built from 13 residues. Germline V gene data show CDR1 as SGHNT and CDR2 as YYREEE (reference sequence).

This clonotype showed up just a few times. The chain uses TRBV6-5 and TRBJ1-3; D is perhaps TRBD1 (5 bases). V was clipped by 3 bases and J by 0 bases, with 18 bases between them. CDR1 is MNHEY and CDR2 is SVGAGI in the germline V gene. The CDR3 loop spans 18 amino acids. The CDR3 sequence: CASSYRGTGPISGNTIYF. Written as DNA, the CDR3 is TGTGCCAGCAGTTATAGGGGCACAGGACCTATCTCTGGAAACACCATATATTTT.

In its sample, this clonotype was seen many times. The chain employs TRBV12-3 or TRBV12-4 and TRBJ2-2, with D hard to call. The CDR3 sequence is 11 residues long. V was pared by 6 bases and J by 7 bases, with 6 bases between. CDR3 DNA: TGTGCCAGCAGCATTGTCGGGGAGCTGTTTTTT. This gives the protein CASSIVGELFF.

In this sample, this clonotype turned up many times. V is TRBV5-1 and J is TRBJ1-5, with 10 bases lining up with TRBD1. CDR3 length: 18 residues. Germline V lookup: CDR1 SGHRS, CDR2 YFSETQ. The V segment lost 1 base and the J segment 4 bases; nucleotides outside the gene matches: 11. The CDR3 coding sequence is TGCGCCAGCAGCTTGCTCCCTCGGGACAGGGGAACTAATCAGCCCCAGCATTTT. Its translation is CASSLLPRDRGTNQPQHF.

This clonotype was seen many times. The chain combines TRBV7-2 with TRBJ2-3, with D possibly TRBD2 on 6 matching bases. Germline assignment: CDR1 SGHTA and CDR2 FQGNSA. CDR3 length equals 14 residues. Trimming stripped 1 base from V and 6 bases from J, with 11 bases between. The CDR3 loop is CASSLGGGMDTQYF. The CDR3 bases are TGTGCCAGCAGCTTAGGGGGCGGGATGGATACGCAGTATTTT.

This clonotype was recorded at least ten times. CDR3 in DNA: TGTGCCAGCAGCCAAAAAGCGGGGAGGGGCACCGGGGAGCTGTTTTTT. It yields the protein CASSQKAGRGTGELFF. The chain is built from TRBV4-2 and TRBJ2-2; 7 nucleotides agree with TRBD2. The germline V gene has CDR1 LGHNA and CDR2 YNFKEQ. This CDR3 comprises 16 residues. The J segment lost 4 bases and the V segment lost 2 bases, leaving 7 bases of the junction unmatched.

In this sample, this clonotype turned up many times. The V call is TRBV7-9, the J call TRBJ1-2; possible D gene TRBD1, 5 bases. Germline CDR1 and CDR2: SEHNR and FQNEAQ (reference sequence). The CDR3 consists of 15 residues. Trimming removed 3 bases from V and 7 bases from J, with 18 bases in between. CDR3 coding DNA: TGTGCCAGCAGCTTCGACAGTTACCCATGGGGTGGCTACACCTTC. Amino acid sequence: CASSFDSYPWGGYTF.

This clonotype came up many times. V and J are TRBV7-9 and TRBJ2-1; no clear D gene. The germline V gene has CDR1 SEHNR and CDR2 FQNEAQ (reference sequence). V dropped 3 bases and J dropped 7 bases, with 10 bases sitting between them. This CDR3 has 13 residues. This CDR3 reads CASSFSPPNEQFF. Here the CDR3 DNA reads TGTGCCAGCAGCTTTAGCCCCCCTAATGAGCAGTTCTTC. Based on the CDR3 plus reference TRBV7-9 and TRBJ2-1, the full variable domain is DTGVSQNPRHKITKRGQNVTFRCDPISEHNRLYWYRQTLGQGPEFLTYFQNEAQLEKSRLLSDRFSAERPKGSFSTLEIQRTEQGDSAMYLCASSFSPPNEQFFGPGTRLTVL.

This clonotype was observed at least ten times. The genes are TRBV19 and TRBJ1-1, with D perhaps matching TRBD1 (5 bases). The CDR3 loop spans 13 amino acids. Germline CDR1 and CDR2: LNHDA and SQIVND (reference sequence). Between the trimmed V and J ends, which lost 6 bases and 3 bases, there was a span of 11 bases. In DNA form, the CDR3 reads TGTGCCAGTAGCCCCAGGGCGGACACTGAAGCTTTCTTT. Its translation: CASSPRADTEAFF.

This clonotype was detected many times. The chain carries TRBV7-7 and TRBJ2-5; D is perhaps TRBD1 (5 bases). This CDR3 has 13 residues. CDR1 SSHAT and CDR2 FNYEAQ come from the germline V gene (reference sequence). The CDR3 nucleotides are TGTGCTAGCCAACCAGGGAACCAAGAGACCCAGTACTTC. Translating it yields CASQPGNQETQYF.

This clonotype was recorded at least ten times. The V and J genes are TRBV12-3 or TRBV12-4 and TRBJ2-3; 7 bases are a match to TRBD1. V gave up 3 bases and J gave up 1 base; unmatched junction bases: 4. The CDR3 totals 15 residues. In DNA form, the CDR3 reads TGTGCCAGCAGTTTCGACAGGGATCGCACAGATACGCAGTATTTT. This codes for CASSFDRDRTDTQYF.

This clonotype was seen ten or more times. The chain is built from TRBV12-3 or TRBV12-4 and TRBJ2-7, with a weak D call TRBD1 (6 bases). The germline V and J ends were trimmed by 3 bases and 2 bases, with 11 bases remaining between them. This CDR3 contains 14 residues. CDR3 bases: TGTGCCAGCAGTTTGAACCAGGGGCCCTACGAGCAGTACTTC. This translates into CASSLNQGPYEQYF.

This clonotype was counted at least ten times. The V gene is TRBV18, the J gene TRBJ1-1, with D hard to call. V was clipped by 6 bases and J by 1 base, with 15 bases between them. The germline CDR1 and CDR2 sequences are KGHSH and LQKENI. The CDR3 totals 15 residues. CDR3 protein: CASSSRWEANTEAFF. CDR3 DNA: TGTGCCAGCTCTTCCCGATGGGAGGCGAACACTGAAGCTTTCTTT.

This clonotype was counted at least ten times. V is TRBV6-5 and J is TRBJ2-5; no clear D gene. The V end lost 2 bases, the J end lost 1 base, and 11 bases lay between the germline ends. Germline assignment: CDR1 MNHEY and CDR2 SVGAGI. The CDR3 extends over 15 amino acids. The CDR3 DNA is TGTGCCAGCAGTTACCGACCCACCGCCCAAGAGACCCAGTACTTC. It yields the protein CASSYRPTAQETQYF.

V usage is TRBV9 and J usage is TRBJ1-5; D call uncertain. V was clipped by 0 bases and J by 3 bases, with 7 bases between them. CDR1 is SGDLS, CDR2 YYNGEE, per germline. This CDR3 is 14 amino acids long. This CDR3 reads CASSVADVNQPQHF. The CDR3, as DNA: TGTGCCAGCAGCGTAGCGGACGTCAATCAGCCCCAGCATTTT. Full variable domain (remainder filled in from reference TRBV9 and TRBJ1-5): DSGVTQTPKHLITATGQRVTLRCSPRSGDLSVYWYQQSLDQGLQFLIQYYNGEERAKGNILERFSAQQFPDLHSELNLSSLELGDSALYFCASSVADVNQPQHFGDGTRLSIL.

This clonotype has ten or more counts. This chain connects TRBV29-1 to TRBJ1-2; 9 bases are a match to TRBD1. CDR3 length: 14 amino acids. The V gene end was trimmed by 2 bases and the J gene end by 6 bases; junction bases not matched to a gene: 7. Germline loops: CDR1 SQVTM, CDR2 ANQGSEA. CDR3 sequence: CSVEKGTGINGYTF. The CDR3 bases are TGCAGCGTTGAAAAAGGGACAGGGATAAATGGCTACACCTTC.

This clonotype has ten or more counts. DNA for the CDR3: TGCGCCAGCAGCCAAGACGCGGGACTAGCCTACAATGAGCAGTTCTTC. It yields the protein CASSQDAGLAYNEQFF. The chain couples TRBV4-3 to TRBJ2-1; 8 bases align to TRBD2. V dropped 0 bases and J dropped 2; count of bases not matched to a gene: 3. CDR3 length equals 16 residues. Germline assignment: CDR1 LGHNA and CDR2 YSLEER.

Many counts were recorded for this clonotype. This chain links TRBV7-6 with TRBJ2-5; no firm D call. Germline V CDR1 and CDR2: SGHVS, FNYEAQ. CDR3 length: 16 residues. Trimming removed 1 base at V and 3 bases at J, with 15 bases between. CDR3 protein: CASSLGHRFGEETQYF. The CDR3 DNA reads as TGTGCCAGCAGCTTAGGACACAGATTTGGGGAAGAGACCCAGTACTTC.